This TCR beta chain is drawn from a study of T cells in localized non-small cell lung cancer. General study points: It remains possible that heterogeneity exists, since only one tumor region was sequenced.

Clones were read by immunoSEQ multiplex PCR, and TCRdb kept only the in-frame ones, dropping some. The table has fewer than 90,000 clones, around three quarters seen once. The CDR3 is 12 residues long. Germline V gene data show CDR1 as SEHNR and CDR2 as FQNEAQ (reference sequence). The V gene lost 0 bases and the J gene lost 5 bases, with 4 bases spanning the gap. With respect to this clone: The antigen is undetermined.

The receptor comes from a man aged 35 to 69 with stage II squamous cell lung carcinoma. The specimen was PBMCs, collected before any cancer treatment. J is TRBJ2-5 and V is TRBV7-9; D uncertain. The CDR3 sequence: CASSLAGETQYF. In DNA form, the CDR3 reads TGTGCCAGCAGCTTAGCGGGCGAGACCCAGTACTTC.